This note documents a single TCR beta chain sequence. Its antigen is undetermined. From the 5' RACE reads, TCRdb called clonotypes with MiXCR, one entry per CDR3 protein. This table holds roughly 580,000 distinct CDR3 sequences, roughly 17% found once. Trimming left V 6 bases short and J 0 bases short, with 15 bases between. This CDR3 has 15 amino acids. These data come from a study of T-cell memory formation after mild COVID-19. Study-level results: Whereas later expanders leaned CD4+, clones contracting day 15 to 85 showed a balanced CD4/CD8 makeup.

The rearrangement links TRBV12-3 or TRBV12-4 to TRBJ2-7; D remains unclear. What was sequenced was PBMCs or a T cell subset sorted from them (not recorded which). This clonotype was obtained from an adult woman who had mild COVID-19 (a few samples of this study predate the infection). Cell type and time point are not known. The CDR3 DNA follows: TGTGCCAGCAGCCGAACGACAAGTAACTCCTACGAGCAGTACTTC. Translating gives CASSRTTSNSYEQYF.